The present T cell receptor beta chain was sequenced within a study of T cells in Graves' hyperthyroidism and ophthalmopathy. RNA transcripts were the template for amplifying TCR beta CDR3 regions. During a first-round RT-PCR of the TCR CDR3, the HTBI primer set was used. TCRdb re-analysed the multiplex PCR reads in MiXCR, keeping a single row per CDR3 protein. The table lists 550,000 to 700,000 distinct CDR3 sequences, roughly 15% of them singletons, with around 4.5% in the top ten. For this clonotype: Its antigen is currently unknown.

Germline CDR1 and CDR2: ENHRY and SYGVKD. CDR3 length: 11 residues. Trimming shortened V by 4 bases and J by 9 bases, and 10 bases separated the two germline ends. Study-wide points: The model anticipated ophthalmopathy a median around six months pre-onset.

The sample consisted of blood. The chain has TRBV10-3 and TRBJ2-7; D is possibly TRBD2 (7 bases). This TCR was sampled from a woman aged 40 to 55 with Graves' ophthalmopathy. CDR3 sequence: CAISGGGAQYF. The CDR3 DNA sequence: TGTGCCATCAGTGGTGGGGGGGCGCAGTACTTC.